Presented here are 9 T cell receptor beta chains from one specimen sequenced in a study of T cell repertoires in cytomegalovirus infection. These TCRs are of unknown antigen specificity. TCRdb re-called the reads through MiXCR, storing one row per CDR3 protein. The sample shows about 740,000 distinct CDR3 sequences, roughly 30% of them seen only once. Sequences were derived from cultured PBMCs, sampled from culture after CMV antigen stimulation. The source is a human donor in good health (CMV status not recorded). Some clones in this sample may be carry-over from other donors' samples.

The V call is TRBV20-1, the J call TRBJ2-7; TRBD2 might be the D (5 bases). CDR1 and CDR2 (germline): DFQATT, SNEGSKA (reference sequence). V lost 5 bases to trimming and J lost 7 bases, with 15 bases between them. This CDR3 is built from 12 residues. CDR3 coding DNA: TGCAGTGCTCCGGCGCGGGTGGGTGAGCAGTACTTC. Protein: CSAPARVGEQYF.

As for this clonotype: The germline gene is not matched at one end of the junction; a read error may be the cause. The chain uses TRBV5-1 and TRBJ1-1; a possible D gene is TRBD1 (6 bases). CDR3 length equals 13 residues. Germline CDR1 reads SGHRS; CDR2 reads YFSETQ. The CDR3 region is CTSSADSPTEAFF. In DNA, the CDR3 is TGCACCAGCAGCGCGGACAGTCCCACTGAAGCTTTCTTT.

The rearrangement joins TRBV29-1 to TRBJ2-3; D is tentatively TRBD1 or TRBD2 (5 bases each). Trimming took off 1 base at V and 8 bases at J, with 10 bases between the two ends. In germline, CDR1 is SQVTM, CDR2 ANQGSEA. The CDR3 consists of 12 residues. The DNA for the CDR3 is TGCAGCGTTGAAGTCGGGACGGGTACGCAGTATTTT. Its translation: CSVEVGTGTQYF.

This sequence joins TRBV6-1 and TRBJ1-6; D is unclear. The CDR3 sequence is 14 residues long. Trimming removed 8 bases at V and 1 base at J, with 9 bases between. CDR1 and CDR2 from the germline V gene are MNHNS and SASEGT. The CDR3, as DNA: TGTGCCAGCGGAGGCAGGTCCTATAATTCACCCCTCCACTTT. It encodes CASGGRSYNSPLHF.

There are a few counts of this clonotype. The chain is built from TRBV27 and TRBJ1-1, with D perhaps TRBD1 (6 bases). V was clipped by 5 bases and J by 5 bases, with 15 bases between them. Germline assignment: CDR1 MNHEY and CDR2 SMNVEV (reference sequence). There are 14 residues in the CDR3. The CDR3 DNA reads TGTGCCAGCAGTCTCAGTCCCAGGGGTACTGAAGCTTTCTTT. It specifies CASSLSPRGTEAFF.

In this sample, this clonotype turned up a few times. The chain links TRBV4-3 to TRBJ1-2; possible D gene TRBD1, 6 bases. This CDR3 spans 14 amino acids. Trimming cost V 0 bases and J 7 bases, with 12 bases left between them. Germline lookup yields CDR1 LGHNA and CDR2 YSLEER. The CDR3 spells CASSQDLAGAGYTF. Written as DNA, the CDR3 is TGCGCCAGCAGCCAAGATTTGGCAGGGGCTGGCTACACCTTC.

The table lists this clonotype with a few counts. The genes are TRBV18 and TRBJ2-7; D not resolved. The V and J ends lost 3 bases and 0 bases respectively, with 9 bases between them. This CDR3 has 14 amino acids. Germline V gene sequence: CDR1 KGHSH, CDR2 LQKENI. DNA for the CDR3: TGTGCCAGCTCACCTGGAGAGAGCTCCTACGAGCAGTACTTC. Its protein product is CASSPGESSYEQYF. The full variable domain, rest sourced from reference TRBV18 and TRBJ2-7, is NAGVMQNPRHLVRRRGQEARLRCSPMKGHSHVYWYRQLPEEGLKFMVYLQKENIIDESGMPKERFSAEFPKEGPSILRIQQVVRGDSAAYFCASSPGESSYEQYFGPGTRLTVT.

This sequence joins TRBV19 and TRBJ2-1; TRBD1 agrees at 7 bases. This CDR3 region has 14 residues. Per germline, CDR1 LNHDA and CDR2 SQIVND (reference sequence). V lost 9 bases and J lost 9; bases outside the gene matches: 14. The CDR3 bases are TGTGCCAGCCACTCACAGGGGTTCGTCAGTGAGCAGTTCTTC. It is translated as CASHSQGFVSEQFF.

This clonotype has a handful of counts. The CDR3 DNA sequence: TGTGCCAGCAGTTTCCAGTACACTGGAAACACCATATATTTT. Translation: CASSFQYTGNTIYF. This rearrangement joins TRBV28 to TRBJ1-3; D gene uncertain. With 3 bases removed from V and 2 bases from J, the gap between germline ends came to 8 bases. Germline V gene lookup returns CDR1 MDHEN and CDR2 SYDVKM. CDR3 length: 14 amino acids.